The T cell receptor (beta chain) under discussion was sequenced for a study of OX40 agonist ivuxolimab in advanced cancers. Assay: immunoSEQ multiplex PCR; the TCRdb copy retains only in-frame clones and omits some. The sample lists approximately 52,000 clones; 84% were seen once. A word on this clone: Its antigen is unknown.

Findings and caveats of the study: The expanded peripheral T cells' antigen specificity was not determined.

Looked up from germline, CDR1 is MGHDK and CDR2 is SYGVNS. V lost 6 bases, J lost 5 bases, and 7 bases lay in between. The CDR3 spans 12 residues. This sequence joins TRBV25-1 and TRBJ1-4; D remains unclear. Sequencing used CD4+ or CD8+ T cells sorted from blood, obtained in a trial of the OX40 agonist ivuxolimab. This receptor was taken from an adult with an advanced solid tumor such as melanoma, head and neck, liver or kidney cancer. CDR3 in DNA: TGTGCCAGCAGCCTGGGGAATGAAAAACTGTTTTTT. Amino acids: CASSLGNEKLFF.